The entry below describes one TCR beta chain. This clonotype came up a few times. Which antigen it targets is not known. No quality values exist for individual bases; no much larger clone is one base distant. From the cysteine up to the phenylalanine, the CDR3 has a length of 17 residues. Left in the record is the CDR3 DNA by itself, 51 bases read in frame from the first base. The germline V gene encodes CDR1 LGHNA and CDR2 YNFKEQ. Germline trimming: 0 bases from V, 1 base from J; junction bases outside gene matches: 8. The intended sense of this specimen's time point label: patch test 1, 2 weeks after DPC sensitization. This specimen's treatment or condition label, per the study, means: therapeutic diphenylcyclopropenone sensitization with weekly scalp DPC. At each patch-test visit, blood was drawn before the patch test was applied. To be eligible, patients had to be aged 18 to 70, diagnosed with alopecia and judged suitable for DPC therapy, while pregnant patients were excluded. Unfractionated whole blood was collected in Tempus Blood RNA tubes, and total RNA was extracted from that blood.

The sample belongs to a study of human T cells and chemical hapten exposure (TCRdb year 2021). For the wider study: For sensitization, 2% DPC in acetone was applied to a roughly 2 cm by roughly 2 cm area of upper inner arm skin. Throughout the study period of around 25 weeks, patients also received therapeutic DPC doses to the scalp every week. Patch testing on the upper back used Finn chambers containing 0.01% DPC, with scoring done after 6 days according to International Contact Dermatitis Research Group standards. The patient cohort, mostly female, included alopecia areata with under or over 50% scalp involvement, alopecia totalis and alopecia universalis. Libraries were combined into a pool for sequencing, and differences in TCR yield between samples came mainly from small differences in library volumes within the pool. The study tracked peripheral blood TCR repertoire changes in vivo during primary and secondary sensitization to the hapten diphenylcyclopropenone (DPC) in alopecia patients. Blood samples were taken from patients before sensitization (week 0) and then at 2, 6 and about 24 weeks after DPC sensitization. Around 30 alopecia patients provided blood for TCR sequencing at one to four time points (pre-sensitization, 2, 6 and 24 weeks).

Study-wide conclusions, independent of this receptor: Alopecia, a presumed autoimmune disease, was present in all patients, so the immune response of the patients might differ from that of healthy individuals. Repeated subsampling changed both the strength of the expansion versus patch-test correlation and the threshold at which that correlation became significant. The number of PT1 expanded TCRs positively correlated with patch test score, significant at thresholds 8, 16 and 32 but not 4. DPC sensitization did not change how many TCRs were above 1 in 1000 frequency, and no evidence was found of alterations in global repertoire structure. Compared with pre-sensitization or healthy control sets, expanded TCRs formed significantly more large CDR3 similarity clusters, which is consistent with antigen-driven responses.

Library construction relied on RACE. The run used a NextSeq 500. During library preparation, unique molecular identifiers were attached to individual cDNA molecules so that TCRs could be counted quantitatively and reproducibly. For every blood RNA sample, sequencing covered both the TCR alpha and TCR beta chains. As for the original processing: Samples had a median of about 96,000 TCRs, with a range from about 23,224 to 750,000. The Decombinator software suite was used to annotate V, J and CDR3 in the TCR reads. For PS versus PT1 abundance plots, all samples were subsampled to the same number of TCRs (28,000). Expanded TCRs were defined as absent before sensitization and observed at least eight times at the 2-week time point. In-frame beta chains were kept once TCRdb had trimmed the public reads at Q25 with fastp and called clones with MiXCR. Entries are consolidated by CDR3 protein sequence, retaining the most common genes and DNA. It is TCRdb's table, rather than the study itself, that gives the V and J calls and clone size. The table for this sample lists 150,000 to 200,000 distinct CDR3 sequences; 14% of them were counted only once. The ten largest clones represent 1.5% to 2% of the sample.

The chain joins TRBV4-2 to TRBJ2-7; 8 bases in between match TRBD2. The source material was whole blood, sampled in connection with sensitization to the hapten diphenylcyclopropenone (DPC). The sequence derives from a woman younger than 45 with alopecia areata. Some clones in this sample may be carry-over from other donors' samples. The sequence in DNA is TGTGCCAGCAGCCAAGACAAGAGCGGGAGTTTGTCCTACGAGCAGTACTTC. Its product reads: CASSQDKSGSLSYEQYF.